This TCR beta chain was recorded in a study of blood T cell repertoires in COVID-19. Across the whole study: Both acute and convalescent COVID-19 samples were obtained from the United States, Italy and Spain. PBMCs, B-cell-depleted T cells, or T cells were the source of the cDNA or gDNA that made up the material.

Germline V gene sequence: CDR1 MNHEY, CDR2 SVGAGI. The CDR3 length is 13 residues. J lost 4 bases, V lost 10 bases, and 8 bases had no gene match. In the original analysis: Amplified reference gene primers provided the basis for estimating nucleated cell counts. Method: immunoSEQ multiplex PCR; TCRdb's copy keeps in-frame clones and lacks some. That table supplies the V and J calls and clone size; D and trimming were determined from the DNA. The sample holds over 250,000 clones; roughly 80% are singletons and the top ten take roughly 9.4%. Sequences were obtained from peripheral blood. The sequence was obtained from a woman in her forties or fifties who had recovered from COVID-19. The chain carries TRBV6-5 and TRBJ1-1, with TRBD1 matching over 8 bases. CDR3 in amino acids: CATSQGESTEAFF. The CDR3 DNA sequence: TGTGCCACCTCACAGGGGGAAAGCACTGAAGCTTTCTTT.